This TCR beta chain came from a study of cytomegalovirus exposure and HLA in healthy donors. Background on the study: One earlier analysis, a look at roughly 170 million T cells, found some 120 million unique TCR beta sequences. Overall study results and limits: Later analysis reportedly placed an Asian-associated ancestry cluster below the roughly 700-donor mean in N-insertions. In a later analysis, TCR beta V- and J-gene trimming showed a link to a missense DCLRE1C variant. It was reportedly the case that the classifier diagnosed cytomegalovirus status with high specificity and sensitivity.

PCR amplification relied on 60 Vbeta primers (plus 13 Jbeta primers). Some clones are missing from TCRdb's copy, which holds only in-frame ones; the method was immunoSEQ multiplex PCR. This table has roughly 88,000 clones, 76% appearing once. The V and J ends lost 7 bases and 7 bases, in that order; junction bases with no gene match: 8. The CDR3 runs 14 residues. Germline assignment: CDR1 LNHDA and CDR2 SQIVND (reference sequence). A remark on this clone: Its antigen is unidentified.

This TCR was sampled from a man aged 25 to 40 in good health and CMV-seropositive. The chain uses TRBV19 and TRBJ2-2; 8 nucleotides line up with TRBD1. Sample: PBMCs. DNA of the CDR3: TGTGCCAGTACAGCAGGGGGCTATGTCGGGGAGCTGTTTTTT. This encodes CASTAGGYVGELFF.